What follows describes a single T cell receptor beta chain. This sample was taken from a study of T cells after posttransplantation cyclophosphamide. Cyclophosphamide on days +3 and +4 followed busulfan-fludarabine conditioning and a marrow graft. The repertoire was sequenced with immunoSEQ multiplex PCR; TCRdb's copy has only in-frame clones and lacks some. The sample has about 20,000 clones, approximately 86% seen once; the top ten hold about 6.7%. Germline V lookup: CDR1 LGHNA, CDR2 YSLEER. Trimming removed 0 bases at V and 5 bases at J, with 14 bases between. CDR3 size: 16 residues. The input for sequencing was PBMCs, taken after allogeneic stem cell transplant with posttransplant cyclophosphamide. This clonotype originated in a female patient in her thirties or forties who received an allogeneic stem cell transplant from a related donor, was CMV-positive, and had no GVHD. Some of these T cells may belong to the graft donor. The chain has TRBV4-3 and TRBJ2-1; D is possibly TRBD2 (6 bases). In DNA form, the CDR3 reads TGCGCCAGCAGCCAAGACATGGCGGGGACCAACAATGAGCAGTTCTTC. It translates to CASSQDMAGTNNEQFF.